This TCR beta chain was identified in a study of cytomegalovirus exposure and HLA in healthy donors. The PCR made use of 60 Vbeta and 13 Jbeta primers. Repertoires were generated with immunoSEQ multiplex PCR, while TCRdb's copy carries only in-frame clones and drops some. The table includes about 210,000 clones, approximately 80% detected once. Trimming removed 7 bases from V and 6 bases from J; junction bases left unmatched: 5. Germline lookup yields CDR1 MNHEY and CDR2 SVGAGI. This CDR3 is 12 amino acids long. Healthy people donating bone marrow made up the donors. This chain connects TRBV6-5 to TRBJ1-2, with 7 bases identical to TRBD1. Sequenced: PBMCs. The sequence came from a young man in good health and CMV-seronegative. CDR3 protein: CASTDRADGYTF. Written as DNA, the CDR3 is TGTGCCAGCACTGACAGGGCTGATGGCTACACCTTC.